This T cell receptor (beta chain) was captured in a study of glioma-infiltrating T cells. Study-level results: Only very few CDR3 sequences appeared in both tissue and blood. Above-expected tissue-blood divergence occurred in all gliomas, most in low-grade ones.

The iRepertoire nested amplicon-rescue multiplex PCR amplified TCR alpha and beta CDR3s from RNA. Tissue mRNA or PBMC total RNA, about 85-400 ng, went into one-step reverse transcription and amplification. TCRdb used MiXCR to reprocess the multiplex PCR reads, holding one entry per CDR3 protein. The sample holds around 170,000 distinct CDR3 sequences, around 40% seen once. This CDR3 has 15 amino acids. Germline-derived CDR1 and CDR2 are MNHEY and SVGEGT. The germline V and J ends were trimmed by 6 bases and 6 bases, with 20 bases remaining between them. With regard to this clonotype: Its antigen is unidentified.

The source of this sequence is a human donor with low-grade glioma or glioblastoma, undergoing nonglioma brain surgery, or in good health (not recorded which). This chain connects TRBV6-2 or TRBV6-3 to TRBJ1-1; the D gene is possibly TRBD1 (5 bases). Sequenced material: glioma tissue, nonneoplastic brain tissue, or PBMCs (not recorded which). CDR3 amino acids: CASSQLTWGIPEAFF. In DNA form, the CDR3 reads TGTGCCAGCAGCCAATTGACATGGGGCATCCCTGAAGCTTTCTTT.